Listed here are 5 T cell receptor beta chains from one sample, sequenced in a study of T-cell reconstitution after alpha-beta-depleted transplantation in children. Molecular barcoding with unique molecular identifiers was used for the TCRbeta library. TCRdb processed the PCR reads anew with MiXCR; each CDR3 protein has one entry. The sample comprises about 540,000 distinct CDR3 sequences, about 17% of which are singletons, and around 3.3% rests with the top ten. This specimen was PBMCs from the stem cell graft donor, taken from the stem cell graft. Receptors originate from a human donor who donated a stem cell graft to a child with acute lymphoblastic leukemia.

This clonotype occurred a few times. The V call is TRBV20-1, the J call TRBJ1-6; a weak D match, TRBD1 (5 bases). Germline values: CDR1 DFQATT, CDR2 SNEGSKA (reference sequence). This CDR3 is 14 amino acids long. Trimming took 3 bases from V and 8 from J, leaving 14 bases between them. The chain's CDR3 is CSASKVGGDSPLHF. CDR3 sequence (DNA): TGCAGTGCTAGTAAGGTTGGAGGGGATTCACCCCTCCACTTT.

CDR3 sequence (DNA): TGTGCCAGCAGCCTCCGCTGGGGCGGCAAGGGTTCCTACGAGCAGTACTTC. It is translated as CASSLRWGGKGSYEQYF. This rearrangement joins TRBV5-5 to TRBJ2-7; D might be TRBD1 (5 bases). The CDR3 has 17 amino acids. V lost 4 bases, J lost 1 base, and 21 bases lay in between. Per germline, CDR1 SGHKS and CDR2 YYEKEE (reference sequence).

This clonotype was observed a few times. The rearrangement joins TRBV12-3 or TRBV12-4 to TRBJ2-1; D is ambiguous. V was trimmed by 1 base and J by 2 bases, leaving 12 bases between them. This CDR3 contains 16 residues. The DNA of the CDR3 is TGTGCCAGCAGTTTAGGTCCCCAGCCTGCCTACAATGAGCAGTTCTTC. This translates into CASSLGPQPAYNEQFF.

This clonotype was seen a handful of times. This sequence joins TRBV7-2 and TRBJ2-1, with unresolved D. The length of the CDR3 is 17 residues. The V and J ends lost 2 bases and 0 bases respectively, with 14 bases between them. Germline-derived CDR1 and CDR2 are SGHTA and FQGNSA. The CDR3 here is CASSLTPLPTSYNEQFF. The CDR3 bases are TGTGCCAGCAGCTTAACCCCTCTCCCAACCTCCTACAATGAGCAGTTCTTC.

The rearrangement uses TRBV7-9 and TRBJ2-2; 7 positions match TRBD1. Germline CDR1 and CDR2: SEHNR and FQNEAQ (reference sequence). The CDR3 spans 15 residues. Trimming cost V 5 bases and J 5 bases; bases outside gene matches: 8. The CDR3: CASSHSTQGTGELFF. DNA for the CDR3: TGTGCCAGCAGCCATAGCACACAGGGGACCGGGGAGCTGTTTTTT.